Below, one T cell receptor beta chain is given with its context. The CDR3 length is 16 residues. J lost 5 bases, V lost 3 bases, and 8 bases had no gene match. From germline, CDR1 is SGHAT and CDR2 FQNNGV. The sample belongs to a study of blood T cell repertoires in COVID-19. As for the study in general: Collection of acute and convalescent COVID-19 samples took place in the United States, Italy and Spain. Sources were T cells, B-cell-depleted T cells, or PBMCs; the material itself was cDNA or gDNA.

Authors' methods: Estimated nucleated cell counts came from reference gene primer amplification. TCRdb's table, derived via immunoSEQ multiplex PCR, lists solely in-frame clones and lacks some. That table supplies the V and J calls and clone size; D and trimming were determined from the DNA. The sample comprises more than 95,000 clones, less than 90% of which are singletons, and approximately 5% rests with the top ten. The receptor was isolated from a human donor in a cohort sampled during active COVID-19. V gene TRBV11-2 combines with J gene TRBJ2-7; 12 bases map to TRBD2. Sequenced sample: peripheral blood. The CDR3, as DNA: TGTGCCAGCAGCTTCATGACTAGCGGGAGCGGCGACGAGCAGTACTTC. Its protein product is CASSFMTSGSGDEQYF.